This T cell receptor beta chain was profiled in a study of cytomegalovirus exposure and HLA in healthy donors. Concerning this clone itself: The antigen is not known.

PCR involved 60 Vbeta and 13 Jbeta primers. The protocol was immunoSEQ multiplex PCR, while the TCRdb copy is restricted to in-frame clones and leaves out a portion. The sample lists 100,000 or so clones, approximately 63% seen once, with roughly 6.3% in the top ten. Study-level points and caveats: While the bulk of TCR sequences proved rare, some public TCRs turned up in many donors. Later analysis demonstrated an association between a missense DCLRE1C variant and TCR beta V- and J-gene trimming.

The CDR3 contains 15 residues. V trimming: 4 bases; J trimming: 4 bases; junction bases outside the gene matches: 7. Germline lookup yields CDR1 ENHRY and CDR2 SYGVKD. This sequence was found in a woman aged 25 to 39 in good health and CMV-seronegative. Sequenced sample: PBMCs. The V and J genes are TRBV10-3 and TRBJ2-3, with 8 bases that match TRBD2. The CDR3 region is CAISGGAGASDTQYF. CDR3 nucleotide sequence: TGTGCCATCAGTGGGGGAGCGGGAGCTTCAGATACGCAGTATTTT.